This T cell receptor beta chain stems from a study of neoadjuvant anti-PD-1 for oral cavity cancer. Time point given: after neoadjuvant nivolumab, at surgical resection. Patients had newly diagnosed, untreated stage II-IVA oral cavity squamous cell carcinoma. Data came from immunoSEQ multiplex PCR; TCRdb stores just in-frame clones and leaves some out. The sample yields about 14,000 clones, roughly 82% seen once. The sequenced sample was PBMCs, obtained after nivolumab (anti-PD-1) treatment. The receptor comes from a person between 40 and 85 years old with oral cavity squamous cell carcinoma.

This CDR3 reads CASSLAVRMNTEAFF. CDR3 DNA: TGTGCCAGCAGCTTAGCGGTCAGGATGAACACTGAAGCTTTCTTT. V and J are TRBV7-8 and TRBJ1-1, with no clear D. The CDR3 extends over 15 amino acids. Trimming cost V 0 bases and J 0 bases, with 8 bases left between them. The germline CDR1 and CDR2 sequences are SGHVS and FQNEAQ.